A single sample is the source of the 8 T cell receptor beta chains below, sequenced in a study of blood T cell repertoires in COVID-19 (dated by TCRdb to between 2020 and 2021). The library was produced with the immunoSEQ multiplex PCR assay. Not all clones reach the TCRdb copy of this immuneACCESS table, which keeps in-frame sequences only. Checked studies attribute under half of the gap to unresolved V genes and leave the rest unexplained. This sample is represented by about 42,000 clones; about 85% of them were singletons. The ten largest clones add up to more than 10% of the sample. Sequencing was carried out using peripheral blood. These TCRs come from a human donor in a cohort sampled during active COVID-19.

The sample holds one count of this clone. The chain's CDR3 is CASSLSGGANTQYF. CDR3 sequence (DNA): TGTGCCAGCAGCCTTAGCGGGGGGGCCAATACGCAGTATTTT. The chain recombines TRBV3-1 (or the pseudogene TRBV3-2) with TRBJ2-3; 11 nucleotides align to TRBD2. There are 14 residues in the CDR3. The trim removed 4 bases at V and 7 bases at J, leaving 4 bases unmatched. CDR1 and CDR2 from the germline V gene are LGHDT and YNNKEL (reference sequence).

The chain combines TRBV3-1 (or the pseudogene TRBV3-2) with TRBJ1-6, with D unresolved. Germline CDR1 and CDR2: LGHDT and YNNKEL (reference sequence). CDR3 length: 12 amino acids. V gave up 3 bases and J gave up 7 bases, with 4 bases separating them. CDR3 loop: CASSQANSPLHF. The CDR3, as DNA: TGTGCCAGCAGCCAGGCAAATTCACCCCTCCACTTT.

The chain has TRBV28 and TRBJ2-7; 7 nucleotides agree with TRBD1. The ends lost 7 bases at V and 5 bases at J; junction bases unmatched: 14. Germline V gene lookup returns CDR1 MDHEN and CDR2 SYDVKM. This CDR3 spans 15 amino acids. CDR3 sequence (DNA): TGTGCCAGCAACTCACACGGCACAGGGGTCCACGAGCAGTACTTC. It yields the protein CASNSHGTGVHEQYF.

The chain carries TRBV28 and TRBJ2-7; 11 nucleotides align to TRBD2. This CDR3 region has 15 residues. V lost 1 base to trimming and J lost 7 bases; unmatched junction nucleotides: 6. Germline V gene sequence: CDR1 MDHEN, CDR2 SYDVKM. The CDR3 here is CASSLFASGGREQYF. The CDR3 DNA sequence: TGTGCCAGCAGTTTATTTGCTAGCGGGGGGAGAGAGCAGTACTTC.

This clone was seen once. The chain has TRBV6-5 and TRBJ2-6, with D unresolved. The CDR3 contains 15 residues. The germline V and J ends were trimmed by 6 bases and 5 bases, with 14 bases remaining between them. Germline CDR1 MNHEY, CDR2 SVGAGI. CDR3 coding DNA: TGTGCCAGCAGCTATAACAGAATCAGGGCCAACGTCCTGACTTTC. Amino acids: CASSYNRIRANVLTF.

The chain joins TRBV29-1 to TRBJ2-2; perhaps TRBD2 as D (6 bases). CDR1 and CDR2 (germline): SQVTM, ANQGSEA. This CDR3 region has 13 residues. Trimming shortened V by 7 bases and J by 0 bases, and 9 bases separated the two germline ends. CDR3 bases: TGCAGCGGGGCGGGACCGAACACCGGGGAGCTGTTTTTT. Protein sequence: CSGAGPNTGELFF.

The chain links TRBV7-2 to TRBJ1-1; TRBD1 matches at 7 bases. After removal of 5 bases from V and 1 base from J, the junction contained 4 bases not matched to a gene. CDR3 size: 14 residues. Per germline, CDR1 SGHTA and CDR2 FQGNSA. CDR3 DNA: TGTGCCAGCAGCGCTCGGACAGGGAACACTGAAGCTTTCTTT. It is translated as CASSARTGNTEAFF.

This rearrangement joins TRBV5-1 to TRBJ2-6; no definite D call. Per the germline V gene, CDR1 is SGHRS and CDR2 is YFSETQ. The CDR3 runs to 15 residues. Trimming pared 0 bases from V and 4 bases from J, leaving 8 bases between. For the CDR3, the DNA is TGCGCCAGCAGCTTGGTCCAGTCCGGGGCCAACGTCCTGACTTTC. The encoded protein is CASSLVQSGANVLTF.